This TCR beta chain came from a study of blood T cell repertoires in COVID-19. Study-level information: The samples span acute and convalescent COVID-19 from the United States, Italy and Spain. T cells, B-cell-depleted T cells, or PBMCs provided the cDNA or gDNA that served as material.

Per the study methods: How many nucleated cells were present was estimated from reference gene primer amplification. The repertoire was sequenced with immunoSEQ multiplex PCR; TCRdb's copy has only in-frame clones and lacks some. The V and J calls and the clone size are those of that table, but D and trimming were determined from the DNA. This sample has under 130,000 clones, with approximately 80% found just once. Sequencing was performed on peripheral blood. The TCR comes from a human donor in a cohort sampled during active or convalescent COVID-19.

The CDR3 sequence is CSVKRAGLSNQPQHF. The CDR3 DNA reads TGCAGCGTTAAGAGGGCCGGGCTTAGCAATCAGCCCCAGCATTTT. V gene TRBV29-1 combines with J gene TRBJ1-5; D gene uncertain. This CDR3 has 15 amino acids. With 5 bases removed from V and 0 bases from J, the gap between germline ends came to 14 bases. CDR1 is SQVTM, CDR2 ANQGSEA, per germline. The full variable domain, its missing parts supplied by reference TRBV29-1 and TRBJ1-5, is SAVISQKPSRDICQRGTSLTIQCQVDSQVTMMFWYRQQPGQSLTLIATANQGSEATYESGFVIDKFPISRPNLTFSTLTVSNMSPEDSSIYLCSVKRAGLSNQPQHFGDGTRLSIL.